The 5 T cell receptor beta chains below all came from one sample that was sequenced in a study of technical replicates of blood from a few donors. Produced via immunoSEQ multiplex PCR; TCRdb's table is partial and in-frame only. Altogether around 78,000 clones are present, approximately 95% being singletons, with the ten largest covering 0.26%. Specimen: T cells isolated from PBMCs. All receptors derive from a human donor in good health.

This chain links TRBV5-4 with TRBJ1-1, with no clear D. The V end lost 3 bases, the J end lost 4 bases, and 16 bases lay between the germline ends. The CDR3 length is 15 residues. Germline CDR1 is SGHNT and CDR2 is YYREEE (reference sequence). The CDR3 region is CASSYKGGFGTEAFF. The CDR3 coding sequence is TGTGCCAGCAGCTACAAGGGAGGGTTTGGCACTGAAGCTTTCTTT.

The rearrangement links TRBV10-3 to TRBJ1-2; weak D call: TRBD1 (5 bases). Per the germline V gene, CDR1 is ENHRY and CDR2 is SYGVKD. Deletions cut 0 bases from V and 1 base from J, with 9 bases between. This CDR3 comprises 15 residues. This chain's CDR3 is CAISESKGLNYGYTF. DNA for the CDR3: TGTGCCATCAGTGAGTCGAAGGGACTTAACTATGGCTACACCTTC.

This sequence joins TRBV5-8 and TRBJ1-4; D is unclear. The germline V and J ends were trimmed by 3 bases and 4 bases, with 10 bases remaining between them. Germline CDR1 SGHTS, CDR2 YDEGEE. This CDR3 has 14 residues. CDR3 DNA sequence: TGTGCCAGCAGCTGGGGAGAGGGTAATGAAAAACTGTTTTTT. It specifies CASSWGEGNEKLFF. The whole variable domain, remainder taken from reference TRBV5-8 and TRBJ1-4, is EAGVTQSPTHLIKTRGQQATLRCSPISGHTSVYWYQQALGLGLQFLLWYDEGEERNRGNFPPRFSGRQFPNYSSELNVNALELEDSALYLCASSWGEGNEKLFFGSGTQLSVL.

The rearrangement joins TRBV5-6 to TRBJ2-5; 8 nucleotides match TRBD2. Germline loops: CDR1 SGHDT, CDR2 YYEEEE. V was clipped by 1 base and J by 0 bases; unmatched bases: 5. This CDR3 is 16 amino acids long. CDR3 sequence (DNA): TGTGCCAGCAGCTTGAGGTCTAGCGGGTACCAAGAGACCCAGTACTTC. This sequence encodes CASSLRSSGYQETQYF.

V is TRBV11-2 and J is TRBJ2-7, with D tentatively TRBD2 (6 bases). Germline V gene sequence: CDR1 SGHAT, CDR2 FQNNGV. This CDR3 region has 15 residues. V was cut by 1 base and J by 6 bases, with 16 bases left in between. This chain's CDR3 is CASSLVGTGSGEQYF. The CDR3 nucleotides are TGTGCCAGCAGCTTAGTAGGGACTGGGTCGGGCGAGCAGTACTTC.